This T cell receptor beta chain stems from a study of blood T cells in healthy people across ages. A second PCR of 7 to 11 cycles used a sample-barcoded 5' primer and a J-beta primer mix. Using its own MiXCR run on the 5' RACE reads, TCRdb lists one record per CDR3 protein. The data show 750,000 to 850,000 distinct CDR3 sequences, 25% seen once. CDR3 length: 13 amino acids. Trimming left V 5 bases short and J 5 bases short, with 10 bases between. The germline V gene has CDR1 LGHDT and CDR2 YNNKEL (reference sequence). The sample was also reused in another study, on T cells of mothers and their children.

The sample consisted of blood. This chain connects TRBV3-1 to TRBJ1-5, with TRBD1 as a possible D gene (6 bases). The TCR was taken from a boy under 18 in good health. The CDR3 reads CASSNGGDQPQHF. In DNA, the CDR3 is TGTGCCAGCAGCAATGGGGGCGATCAGCCCCAGCATTTT. The full variable domain, with the rest looked up from reference TRBV3-1 and TRBJ1-5, is DTAVSQTPKYLVTQMGNDKSIKCEQNLGHDTMYWYKQDSKKFLKIMFSYNNKELIINETVPNRFSPKSPDKAHLNLHINSLELGDSAVYFCASSNGGDQPQHFGDGTRLSIL.